This TCR beta chain was profiled in a study of T cells after yellow fever vaccination. Comments on this clonotype: The antigen is not known.

TCRdb re-called the 5' RACE reads with MiXCR, one entry per CDR3 protein. The repertoire holds some 150,000 distinct CDR3 sequences, with around 8.5% as singletons. Findings of the study overall: It was a weaker secondary response, yet one that peaked faster, at day 5 versus 15.

This TCR was recovered from a man aged 18 to 29 who received the YFV17D yellow fever vaccine. The specimen was CD8+ T cells sorted from PBMCs, collected 45 days after the yellow fever booster vaccination.

CDR3 protein: CASSRLSEGSTDTQYF. Here the CDR3 DNA reads TGTGCCAGCAGCCGCCTCAGCGAGGGGAGCACAGATACGCAGTATTTT. V usage is TRBV11-2 and J usage is TRBJ2-3; D assignment may be TRBD1 or TRBD2 (5 bases each). Deletions cut 5 bases from V and 0 bases from J, with 15 bases between. The CDR3 runs 16 residues. In germline, CDR1 is SGHAT, CDR2 FQNNGV. Full variable domain (missing parts from reference TRBV11-2 and TRBJ2-3): EAGVAQSPRYKIIEKRQSVAFWCNPISGHATLYWYQQILGQGPKLLIQFQNNGVVDDSQLPKDRFSAERLKGVDSTLKIQPAKLEDSAVYLCASSRLSEGSTDTQYFGPGTRLTVL.